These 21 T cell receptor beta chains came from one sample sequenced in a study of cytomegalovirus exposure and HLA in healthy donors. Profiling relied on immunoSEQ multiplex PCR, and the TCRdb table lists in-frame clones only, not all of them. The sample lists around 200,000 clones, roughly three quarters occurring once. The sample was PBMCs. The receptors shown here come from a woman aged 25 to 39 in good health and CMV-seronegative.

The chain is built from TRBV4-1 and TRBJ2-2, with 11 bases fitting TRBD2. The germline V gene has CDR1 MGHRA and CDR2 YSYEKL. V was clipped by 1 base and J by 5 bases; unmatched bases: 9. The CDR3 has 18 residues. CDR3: CASSQGLAGTLGTGELFF. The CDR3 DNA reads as TGCGCCAGCAGCCAAGGACTAGCGGGGACCTTAGGGACCGGGGAGCTGTTTTTT.

The CDR3 loop reads CASSEGGSGNEQYF. CDR3 bases: TGTGCCAGCAGCGAGGGTGGGAGTGGAAACGAGCAGTACTTC. V is TRBV9 and J is TRBJ2-7; possible D gene TRBD2, 5 bases. V was clipped by 3 bases and J by 5 bases, with 15 bases between them. The CDR3 loop spans 14 amino acids. CDR1 is SGDLS, CDR2 YYNGEE, per germline.

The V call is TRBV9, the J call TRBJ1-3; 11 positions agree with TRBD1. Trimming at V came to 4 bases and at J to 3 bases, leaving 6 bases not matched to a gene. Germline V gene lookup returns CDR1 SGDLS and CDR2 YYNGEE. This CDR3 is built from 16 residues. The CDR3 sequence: CASSLRTGGVGNTIYF. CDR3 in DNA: TGTGCCAGCAGCCTACGGACAGGGGGCGTTGGAAACACCATATATTTT.

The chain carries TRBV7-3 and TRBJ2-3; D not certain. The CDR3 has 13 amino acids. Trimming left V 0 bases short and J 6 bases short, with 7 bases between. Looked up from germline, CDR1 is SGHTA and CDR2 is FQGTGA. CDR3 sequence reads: CASSLTAPDTQYF. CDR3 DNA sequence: TGTGCCAGCAGCTTAACGGCCCCGGATACGCAGTATTTT.

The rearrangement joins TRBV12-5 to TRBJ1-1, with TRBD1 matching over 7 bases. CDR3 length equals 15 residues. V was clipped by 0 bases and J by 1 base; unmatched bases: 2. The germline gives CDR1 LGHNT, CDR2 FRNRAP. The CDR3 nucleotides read TGTGCTAGTGGTTTGGTAGCAGGGGGGAACACTGAAGCTTTCTTT. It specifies CASGLVAGGNTEAFF.

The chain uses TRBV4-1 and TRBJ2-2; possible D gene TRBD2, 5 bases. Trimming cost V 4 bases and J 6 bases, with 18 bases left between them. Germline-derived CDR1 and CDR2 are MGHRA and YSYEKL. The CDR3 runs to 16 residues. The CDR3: CASSRQNTRGAGELFF. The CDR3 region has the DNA TGCGCCAGCAGCCGTCAGAATACACGGGGAGCCGGGGAGCTGTTTTTT.

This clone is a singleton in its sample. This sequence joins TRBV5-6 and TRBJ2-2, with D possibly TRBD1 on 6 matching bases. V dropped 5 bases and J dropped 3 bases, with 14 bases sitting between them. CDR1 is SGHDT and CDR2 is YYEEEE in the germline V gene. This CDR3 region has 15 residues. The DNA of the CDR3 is TGTGCCAGCAGGAACAGGGTTAGGGACACCGGGGAGCTGTTTTTT. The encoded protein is CASRNRVRDTGELFF.

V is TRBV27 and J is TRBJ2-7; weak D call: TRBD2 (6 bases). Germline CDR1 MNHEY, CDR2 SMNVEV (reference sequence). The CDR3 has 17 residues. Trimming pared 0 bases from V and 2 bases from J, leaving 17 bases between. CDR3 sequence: CASSLSAQGGMTYEQYF. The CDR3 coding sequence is TGTGCCAGCAGTTTATCGGCCCAGGGAGGTATGACCTACGAGCAGTACTTC.

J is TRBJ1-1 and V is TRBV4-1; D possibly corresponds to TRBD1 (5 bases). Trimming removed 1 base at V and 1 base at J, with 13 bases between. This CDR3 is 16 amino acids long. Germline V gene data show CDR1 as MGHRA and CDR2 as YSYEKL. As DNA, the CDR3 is TGCGCCAGCAGCCAAGCAGGGAGGGGAGGGAACACTGAAGCTTTCTTT. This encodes CASSQAGRGGNTEAFF.

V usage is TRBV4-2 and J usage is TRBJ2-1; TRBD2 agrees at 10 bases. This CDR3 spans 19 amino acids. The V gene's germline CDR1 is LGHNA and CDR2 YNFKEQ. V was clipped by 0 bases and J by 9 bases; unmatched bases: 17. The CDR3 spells CASSQDPGLAGAYWSEQFF. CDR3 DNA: TGTGCCAGCAGCCAAGATCCCGGCCTAGCGGGGGCTTATTGGAGTGAGCAGTTCTTC.

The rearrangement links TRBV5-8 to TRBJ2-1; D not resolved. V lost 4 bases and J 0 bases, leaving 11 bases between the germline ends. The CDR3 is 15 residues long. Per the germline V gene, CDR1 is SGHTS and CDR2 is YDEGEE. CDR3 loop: CASSRRRSSYNEQFF. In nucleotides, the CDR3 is TGTGCCAGCAGCCGAAGGAGATCCTCCTACAATGAGCAGTTCTTC.

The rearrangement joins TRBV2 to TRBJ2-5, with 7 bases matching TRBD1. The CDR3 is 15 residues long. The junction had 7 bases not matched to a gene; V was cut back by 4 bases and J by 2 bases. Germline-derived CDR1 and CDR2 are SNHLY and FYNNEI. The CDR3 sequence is CASSGWTGLQETQYF. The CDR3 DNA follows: TGTGCCAGCAGTGGCTGGACAGGACTGCAAGAGACCCAGTACTTC.

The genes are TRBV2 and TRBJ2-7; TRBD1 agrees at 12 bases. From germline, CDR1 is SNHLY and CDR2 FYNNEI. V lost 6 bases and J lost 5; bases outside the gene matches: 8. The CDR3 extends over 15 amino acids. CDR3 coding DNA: TGTGCCAGCAGGGTGGGACAGGGGGCGAACAACGAGCAGTACTTC. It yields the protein CASRVGQGANNEQYF.

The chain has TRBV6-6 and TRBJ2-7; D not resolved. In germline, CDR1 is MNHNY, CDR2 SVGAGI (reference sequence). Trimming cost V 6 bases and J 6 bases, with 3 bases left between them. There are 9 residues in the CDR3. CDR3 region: CASRAEQYF. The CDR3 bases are TGTGCCAGCAGAGCCGAGCAGTACTTC.

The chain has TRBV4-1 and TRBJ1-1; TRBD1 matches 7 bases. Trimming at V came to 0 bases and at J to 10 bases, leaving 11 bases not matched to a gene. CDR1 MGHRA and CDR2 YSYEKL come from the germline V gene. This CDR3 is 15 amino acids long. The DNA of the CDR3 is TGCGCCAGCAGCCAAGACGCAGGGGGAGCCCTTGGAGCTTTCTTT. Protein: CASSQDAGGALGAFF.

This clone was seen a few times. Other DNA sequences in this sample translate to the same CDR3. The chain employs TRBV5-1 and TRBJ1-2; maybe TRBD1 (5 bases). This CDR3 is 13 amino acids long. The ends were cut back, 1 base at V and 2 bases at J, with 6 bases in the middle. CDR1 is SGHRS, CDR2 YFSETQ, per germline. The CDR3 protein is CASSLRGNYGYTF. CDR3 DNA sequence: TGCGCCAGCAGCTTGAGGGGAAACTATGGCTACACCTTC.

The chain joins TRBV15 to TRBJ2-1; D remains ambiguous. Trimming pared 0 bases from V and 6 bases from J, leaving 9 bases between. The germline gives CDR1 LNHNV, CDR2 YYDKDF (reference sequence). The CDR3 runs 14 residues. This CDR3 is CATSREAHRNEQFF. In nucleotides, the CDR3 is TGTGCCACCAGCAGAGAGGCCCACCGCAATGAGCAGTTCTTC.

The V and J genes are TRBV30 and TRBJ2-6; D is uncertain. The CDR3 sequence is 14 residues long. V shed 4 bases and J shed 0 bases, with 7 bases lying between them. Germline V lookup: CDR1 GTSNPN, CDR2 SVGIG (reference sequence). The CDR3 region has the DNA TGTGCCTGGACTTTAATCTCTGGGGCCAACGTCCTGACTTTC. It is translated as CAWTLISGANVLTF.

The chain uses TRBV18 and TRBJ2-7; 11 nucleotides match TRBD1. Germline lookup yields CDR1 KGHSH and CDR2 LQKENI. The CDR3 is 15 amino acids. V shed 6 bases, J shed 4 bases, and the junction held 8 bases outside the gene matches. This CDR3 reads CASSQGQGASYEQYF. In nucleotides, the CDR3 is TGTGCCAGCTCTCAAGGACAGGGGGCTTCGTACGAGCAGTACTTC.

The DNA for the CDR3 is TGTGCCAGTAGTATGACAGATTATAGCAATCAGCCCCAGCATTTT. Protein product: CASSMTDYSNQPQHF. The gene calls are TRBV19 and TRBJ1-5; possibly TRBD1 for D (5 bases). The CDR3 sequence is 15 residues long. Germline V CDR1 and CDR2: LNHDA, SQIVND (reference sequence). V shed 3 bases and J shed 0 bases, with 9 bases lying between them.

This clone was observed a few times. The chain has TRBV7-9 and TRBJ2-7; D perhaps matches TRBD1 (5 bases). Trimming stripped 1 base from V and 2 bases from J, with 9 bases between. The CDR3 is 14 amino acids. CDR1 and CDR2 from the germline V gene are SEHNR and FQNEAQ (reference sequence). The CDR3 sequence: CASSLGQHPYEQYF. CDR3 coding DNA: TGTGCCAGCAGCTTAGGACAGCACCCCTACGAGCAGTACTTC.